The 8 T cell receptor beta chains listed next were all sequenced from one sample in a study of blood T cells in healthy people across ages. Alongside a J-beta primer mix, a sample-barcoded 5' primer served in a second PCR lasting roughly 6 to 11 cycles. MiXCR was run by TCRdb on the 5' RACE reads, yielding one entry per CDR3 protein. The table records some 560,000 distinct CDR3 sequences, about 26% of them present only once. The same sample was also used in a study of T cells of mothers and their children.

The sample taken for sequencing was blood. These receptors all stem from a boy younger than 10 in good health.

This clonotype was seen only a few times. CDR3 nucleotides: TGTGCCATCAGTGGGGGGACAGGAGAAACTGAAGCTTTCTTT. Amino acids: CAISGGTGETEAFF. The chain joins TRBV10-3 to TRBJ1-1; 8 nucleotides match TRBD1. CDR3 size: 14 residues. With 4 bases clipped from V and 5 bases from J, the junction kept 6 bases outside the gene matches. Germline V gene data show CDR1 as ENHRY and CDR2 as SYGVKD.

The chain combines TRBV7-9 with TRBJ2-5; 14 nucleotides match TRBD2. CDR1 is SEHNR, CDR2 FQNEAQ, per germline (reference sequence). Unmatched junction bases numbered 11, after V lost 5 bases and J lost 9 bases. The CDR3 runs 16 residues. The DNA for the CDR3 is TGTGCCAGCAGCCCGCGGGGACTAGCGGGAGATCAAGCCCAGTACTTC. Its translation is CASSPRGLAGDQAQYF.

A few counts support this clonotype. The rearrangement uses TRBV2 and TRBJ2-3; D call uncertain. Germline V gene sequence: CDR1 SNHLY, CDR2 FYNNEI. This CDR3 spans 12 amino acids. Trimming cost V 3 bases and J 8 bases, with 9 bases left between them. The CDR3, as DNA: TGTGCCAGCAGTGACCCGTCTGGTACGCAGTATTTT. Translation gives CASSDPSGTQYF.

This clonotype came up a few times. The rearrangement uses TRBV6-6 and TRBJ1-2; D gene uncertain. Germline CDR1 and CDR2: MNHNY and SVGAGI (reference sequence). This CDR3 is built from 14 residues. Trimming shortened V by 0 bases and J by 6 bases, and 11 bases separated the two germline ends. The CDR3 DNA reads as TGTGCCAGCAGTTACTCGTACCCGAAGGATGGCTACACCTTC. This codes for CASSYSYPKDGYTF.

This chain connects TRBV7-9 to TRBJ2-5, with a possible D match to TRBD2 (7 bases). Trimming cost V 0 bases and J 5 bases, with 16 bases left between them. From germline, CDR1 is SEHNR and CDR2 FQNEAQ (reference sequence). This CDR3 contains 16 residues. CDR3 region: CASSLASGGKGETQYF. The CDR3 region has the DNA TGTGCCAGCAGCTTAGCGTCGGGGGGCAAAGGGGAGACCCAGTACTTC.

A few counts support this clonotype. The chain joins TRBV7-2 to TRBJ1-1; no clear D gene. Trimming stripped 5 bases from V and 1 base from J, with 11 bases between. Germline loops: CDR1 SGHTA, CDR2 FQGNSA. The length of the CDR3 is 14 residues. CDR3 coding DNA: TGTGCCAGCAGCCCTTTTGGCAGGAACACTGAAGCTTTCTTT. This encodes CASSPFGRNTEAFF.

The CDR3 spells CASSQDHEVGYGYTF. DNA of the CDR3: TGTGCCAGCAGCCAAGATCACGAAGTTGGATATGGCTACACCTTC. This chain links TRBV14 with TRBJ1-2; D gene unclear. Germline values: CDR1 SGHDN, CDR2 FVKESK. This CDR3 comprises 15 residues. Between the trimmed V and J ends, which lost 0 bases and 5 bases, there was a span of 13 bases.

This clonotype was seen a handful of times. CDR3 bases: TGCAGCGTTGAGGGGGATGGGGGGCCTCGGGAGACCCAGTACTTC. As protein: CSVEGDGGPRETQYF. The rearrangement joins TRBV29-1 to TRBJ2-5; possibly TRBD1 or TRBD2 for D (6 bases each). Germline-derived CDR1 and CDR2 are SQVTM and ANQGSEA. V was trimmed by 3 bases and J by 5 bases, leaving 19 bases between them. This CDR3 has 15 amino acids.